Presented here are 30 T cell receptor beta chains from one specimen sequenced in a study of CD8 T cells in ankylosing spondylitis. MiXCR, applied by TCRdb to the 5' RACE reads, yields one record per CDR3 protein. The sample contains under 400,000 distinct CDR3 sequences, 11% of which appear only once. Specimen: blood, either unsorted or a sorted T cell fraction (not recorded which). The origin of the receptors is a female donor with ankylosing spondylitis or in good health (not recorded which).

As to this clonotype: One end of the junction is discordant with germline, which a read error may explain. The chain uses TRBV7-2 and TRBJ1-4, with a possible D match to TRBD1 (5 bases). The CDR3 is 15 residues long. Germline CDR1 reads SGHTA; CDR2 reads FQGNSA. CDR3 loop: CASSLGRKAGETLFF. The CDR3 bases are TGTGCCAGCAGCTTGGGCCGCAAGGCGGGGGAAACACTGTTTTTT.

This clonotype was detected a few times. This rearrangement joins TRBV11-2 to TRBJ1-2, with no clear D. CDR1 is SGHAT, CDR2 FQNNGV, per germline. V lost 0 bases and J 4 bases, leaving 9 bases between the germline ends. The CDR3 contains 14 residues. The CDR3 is CASSLDPRPYGYTF. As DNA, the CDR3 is TGTGCCAGCAGCTTAGACCCCAGGCCCTATGGCTACACCTTC. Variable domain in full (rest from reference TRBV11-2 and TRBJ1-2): EAGVAQSPRYKIIEKRQSVAFWCNPISGHATLYWYQQILGQGPKLLIQFQNNGVVDDSQLPKDRFSAERLKGVDSTLKIQPAKLEDSAVYLCASSLDPRPYGYTFGSGTRLTVV.

The CDR3 here is CASSANAAEQYF. The DNA of the CDR3 is TGTGCCAGCAGCGCCAACGCGGCGGAGCAGTACTTC. V usage is TRBV7-2 and J usage is TRBJ2-7, with D unresolved. V lost 5 bases to trimming and J lost 7 bases, with 12 bases between them. CDR3 length: 12 residues. Germline values: CDR1 SGHTA, CDR2 FQGNSA.

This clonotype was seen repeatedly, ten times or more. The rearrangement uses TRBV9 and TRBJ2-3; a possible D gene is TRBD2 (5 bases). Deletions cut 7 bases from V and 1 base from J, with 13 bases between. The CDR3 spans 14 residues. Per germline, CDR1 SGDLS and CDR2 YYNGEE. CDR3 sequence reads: CASGGRVRTDTQYF. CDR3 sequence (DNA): TGTGCCAGCGGCGGGCGGGTCCGCACAGATACGCAGTATTTT.

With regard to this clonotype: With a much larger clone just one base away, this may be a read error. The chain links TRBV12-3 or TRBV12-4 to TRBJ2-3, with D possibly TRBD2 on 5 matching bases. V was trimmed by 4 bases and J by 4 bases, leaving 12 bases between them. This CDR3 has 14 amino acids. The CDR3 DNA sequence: TGTGCCAGCAGTTCAGCGGCCATGTCAGATACGCAGTATTTT. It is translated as CASSSAAMSDTQYF.

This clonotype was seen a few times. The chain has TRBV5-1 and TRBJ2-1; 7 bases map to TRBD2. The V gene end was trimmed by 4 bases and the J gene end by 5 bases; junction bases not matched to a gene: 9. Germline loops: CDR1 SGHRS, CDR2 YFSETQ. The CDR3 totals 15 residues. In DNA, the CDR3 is TGCGCCAGCAGCCCGGGCGCGGGAGTAAACAATGAGCAGTTCTTC. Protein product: CASSPGAGVNNEQFF.

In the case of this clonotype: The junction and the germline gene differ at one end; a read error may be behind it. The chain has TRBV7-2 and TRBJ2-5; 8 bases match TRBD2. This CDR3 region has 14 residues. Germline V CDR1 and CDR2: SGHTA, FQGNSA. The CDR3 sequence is CVSGRTRVKETQYF. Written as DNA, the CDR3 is TGTGTCAGCGGGAGAACCAGGGTAAAAGAGACCCAGTACTTC.

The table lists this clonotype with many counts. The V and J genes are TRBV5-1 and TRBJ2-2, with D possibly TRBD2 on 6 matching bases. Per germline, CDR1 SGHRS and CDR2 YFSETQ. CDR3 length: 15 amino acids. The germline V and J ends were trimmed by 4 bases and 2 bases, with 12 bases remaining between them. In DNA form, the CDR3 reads TGCGCCAGCAGCGTAAATAGCGGAAACACCGGGGAGCTGTTTTTT. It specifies CASSVNSGNTGELFF.

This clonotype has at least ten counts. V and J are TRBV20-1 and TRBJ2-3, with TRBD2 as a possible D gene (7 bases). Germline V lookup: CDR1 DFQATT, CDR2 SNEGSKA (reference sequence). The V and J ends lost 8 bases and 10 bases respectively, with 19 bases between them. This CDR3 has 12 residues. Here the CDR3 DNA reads TGCAGTTCGCGGGGGCCGGTTCTCTCGCAGTATTTT. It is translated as CSSRGPVLSQYF.

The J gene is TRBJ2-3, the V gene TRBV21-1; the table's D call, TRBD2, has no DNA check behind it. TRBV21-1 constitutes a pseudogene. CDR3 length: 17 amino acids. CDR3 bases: TGTGCCAGCAGCTTCCGACTAGCGGGAGACTATACAGATACGCAGTATTTT. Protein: CASSFRLAGDYTDTQYF.

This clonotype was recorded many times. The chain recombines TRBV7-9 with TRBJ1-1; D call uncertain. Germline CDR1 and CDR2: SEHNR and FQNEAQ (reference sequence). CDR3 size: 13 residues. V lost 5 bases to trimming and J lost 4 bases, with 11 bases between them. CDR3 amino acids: CASSVGEFTEAFF. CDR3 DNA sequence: TGTGCCAGCAGCGTTGGGGAGTTCACTGAAGCTTTCTTT. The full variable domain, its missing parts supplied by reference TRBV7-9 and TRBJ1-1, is DTGVSQNPRHKITKRGQNVTFRCDPISEHNRLYWYRQTLGQGPEFLTYFQNEAQLEKSRLLSDRFSAERPKGSFSTLEIQRTEQGDSAMYLCASSVGEFTEAFFGQGTRLTVV.

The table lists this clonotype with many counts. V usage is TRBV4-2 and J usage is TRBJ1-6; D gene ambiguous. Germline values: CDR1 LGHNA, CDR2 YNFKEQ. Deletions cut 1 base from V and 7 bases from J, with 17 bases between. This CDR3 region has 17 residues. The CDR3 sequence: CASSQGQRVEGNSPLHF. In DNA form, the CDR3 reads TGTGCCAGCAGCCAAGGTCAACGCGTCGAGGGCAATTCACCCCTCCACTTT.

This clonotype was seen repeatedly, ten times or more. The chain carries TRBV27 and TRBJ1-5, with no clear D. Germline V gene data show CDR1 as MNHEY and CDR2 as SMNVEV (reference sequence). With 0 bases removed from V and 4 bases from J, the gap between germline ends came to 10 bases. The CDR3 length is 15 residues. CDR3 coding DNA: TGTGCCAGCAGTTTATCGATGGACGGGAATCAGCCCCAGCATTTT. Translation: CASSLSMDGNQPQHF.

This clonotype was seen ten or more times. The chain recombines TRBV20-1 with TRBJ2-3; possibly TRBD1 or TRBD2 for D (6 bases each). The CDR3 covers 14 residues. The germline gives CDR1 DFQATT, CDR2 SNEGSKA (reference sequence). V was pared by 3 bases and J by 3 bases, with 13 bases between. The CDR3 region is CSARVGGLTDTQYF. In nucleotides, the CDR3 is TGCAGTGCTAGGGTCGGGGGCCTGACAGATACGCAGTATTTT.

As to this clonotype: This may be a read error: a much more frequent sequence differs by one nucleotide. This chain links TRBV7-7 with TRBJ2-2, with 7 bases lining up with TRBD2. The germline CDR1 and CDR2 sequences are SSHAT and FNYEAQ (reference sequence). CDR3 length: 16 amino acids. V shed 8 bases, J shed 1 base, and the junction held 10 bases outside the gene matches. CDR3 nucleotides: TGTGCCAGCGGCCCCAGACTAGCACGGAACACCGGGGAGCTGTTTTTT. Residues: CASGPRLARNTGELFF. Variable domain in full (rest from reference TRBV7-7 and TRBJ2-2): GAGVSQSPRYKVTKRGQDVTLRCDPISSHATLYWYQQALGQGPEFLTYFNYEAQPDKSGLPSDRFSAERPEGSISTLTIQRTEQRDSAMYRCASGPRLARNTGELFFGEGSRLTVL.

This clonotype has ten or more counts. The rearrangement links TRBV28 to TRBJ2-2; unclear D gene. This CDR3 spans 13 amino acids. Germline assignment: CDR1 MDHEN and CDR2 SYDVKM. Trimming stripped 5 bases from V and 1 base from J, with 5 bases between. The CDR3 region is CASSVVNTGELFF. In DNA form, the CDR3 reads TGTGCCAGCAGTGTAGTGAACACCGGGGAGCTGTTTTTT.

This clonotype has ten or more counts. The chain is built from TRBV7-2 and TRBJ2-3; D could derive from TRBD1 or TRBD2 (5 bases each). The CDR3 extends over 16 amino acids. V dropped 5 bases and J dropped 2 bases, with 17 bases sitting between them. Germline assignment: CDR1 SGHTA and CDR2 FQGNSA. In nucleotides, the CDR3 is TGTGCCAGCAGCCTAGGGACCCGAAGCTTCACAGATACGCAGTATTTT. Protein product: CASSLGTRSFTDTQYF.

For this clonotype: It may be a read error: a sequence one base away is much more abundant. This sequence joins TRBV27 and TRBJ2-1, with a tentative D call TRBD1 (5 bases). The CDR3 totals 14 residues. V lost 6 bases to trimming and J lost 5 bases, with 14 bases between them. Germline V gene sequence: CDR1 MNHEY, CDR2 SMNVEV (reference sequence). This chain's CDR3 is CASRTPQGHNEQFF. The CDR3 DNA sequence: TGTGCCAGCAGAACGCCTCAGGGCCACAATGAGCAGTTCTTC.

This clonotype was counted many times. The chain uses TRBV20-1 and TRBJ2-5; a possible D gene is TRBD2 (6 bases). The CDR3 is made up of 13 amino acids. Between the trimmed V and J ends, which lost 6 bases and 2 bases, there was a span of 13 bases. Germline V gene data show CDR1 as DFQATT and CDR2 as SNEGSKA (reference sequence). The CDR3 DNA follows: TGCAGTGCCGGAGGGGCGGGGCAAGAGACCCAGTACTTC. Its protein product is CSAGGAGQETQYF.

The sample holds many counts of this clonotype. CDR3 bases: TGTGCCAGCAGCTTCGGTCCCCAAGAGACCCAGTACTTC. Translated, it gives CASSFGPQETQYF. The J gene is TRBJ2-5, the V gene TRBV7-2; D is unclear. Germline V gene lookup returns CDR1 SGHTA and CDR2 FQGNSA. Trimming shortened V by 3 bases and J by 1 base, and 6 bases separated the two germline ends. This CDR3 has 13 amino acids. Together with reference TRBV7-2 and TRBJ2-5, the CDR3 gives the full variable domain: GAGVSQSPSNKVTEKGKDVELRCDPISGHTALYWYRQSLGQGLEFLIYFQGNSAPDKSGLPSDRFSAERTGGSVSTLTIQRTQQEDSAVYLCASSFGPQETQYFGPGTRLLVL.

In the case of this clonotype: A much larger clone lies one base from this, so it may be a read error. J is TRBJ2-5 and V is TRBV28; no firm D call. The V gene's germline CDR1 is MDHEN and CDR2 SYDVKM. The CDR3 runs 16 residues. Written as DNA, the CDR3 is TGTGCCAGCAGTTTCGGCTTAAAGGCTGGCCAAGAGACCCAGTCCTTC. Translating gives CASSFGLKAGQETQSF.

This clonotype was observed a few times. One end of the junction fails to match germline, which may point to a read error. This chain's CDR3 is CASSPLLVF. The CDR3 DNA follows: TGTGCCAGCAGTCCTCTGCTCGTATTC. V and J are TRBV7-8 and TRBJ2-1; D is ambiguous. This CDR3 is built from 9 residues. Looked up from germline, CDR1 is SGHVS and CDR2 is FQNEAQ.

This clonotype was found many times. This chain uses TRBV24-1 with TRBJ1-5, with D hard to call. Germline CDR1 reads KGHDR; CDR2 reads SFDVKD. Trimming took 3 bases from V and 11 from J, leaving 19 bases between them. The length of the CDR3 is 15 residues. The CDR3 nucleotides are TGTGCCACCAGTGATACTGGACGGGATCATCCGGCCCAGCATTTT. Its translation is CATSDTGRDHPAQHF.

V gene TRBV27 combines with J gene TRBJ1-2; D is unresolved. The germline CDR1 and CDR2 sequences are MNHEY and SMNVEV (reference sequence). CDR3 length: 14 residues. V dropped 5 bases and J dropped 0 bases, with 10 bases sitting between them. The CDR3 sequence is CASSQSDANYGYTF. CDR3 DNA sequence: TGTGCCAGCAGTCAGAGCGACGCTAACTATGGCTACACCTTC.

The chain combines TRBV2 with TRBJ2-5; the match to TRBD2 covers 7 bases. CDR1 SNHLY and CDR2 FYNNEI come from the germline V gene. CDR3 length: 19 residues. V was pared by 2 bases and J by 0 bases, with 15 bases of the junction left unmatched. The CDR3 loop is CASSEIPLAMDKYQETQYF. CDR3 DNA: TGTGCCAGCAGTGAAATACCACTAGCGATGGATAAGTACCAAGAGACCCAGTACTTC. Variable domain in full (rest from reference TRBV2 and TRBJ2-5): EPEVTQTPSHQVTQMGQEVILRCVPISNHLYFYWYRQILGQKVEFLVSFYNNEISEKSEIFDDQFSVERPDGSNFTLKIRSTKLEDSAMYFCASSEIPLAMDKYQETQYFGPGTRLLVL.

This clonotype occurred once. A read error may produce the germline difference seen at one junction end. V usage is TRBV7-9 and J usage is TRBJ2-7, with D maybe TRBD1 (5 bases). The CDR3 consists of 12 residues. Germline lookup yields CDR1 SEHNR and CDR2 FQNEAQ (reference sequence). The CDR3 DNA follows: TGTGCCAGCAGGGGGCCCTCCTACGAGCGGTACTTC. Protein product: CASRGPSYERYF. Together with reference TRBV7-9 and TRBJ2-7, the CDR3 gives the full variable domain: DTGVSQNPRHKITKRGQNVTFRCDPISEHNRLYWYRQTLGQGPEFLTYFQNEAQLEKSRLLSDRFSAERPKGSFSTLEIQRTEQGDSAMYLCASRGPSYERYFGPGTRLTVT.

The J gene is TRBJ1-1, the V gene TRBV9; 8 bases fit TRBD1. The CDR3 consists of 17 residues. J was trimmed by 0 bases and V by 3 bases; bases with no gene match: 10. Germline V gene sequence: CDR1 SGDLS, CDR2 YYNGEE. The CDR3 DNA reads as TGTGCCAGCAGCGCTAGTCCCGGGACAGGAATGAACACTGAAGCTTTCTTT. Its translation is CASSASPGTGMNTEAFF.

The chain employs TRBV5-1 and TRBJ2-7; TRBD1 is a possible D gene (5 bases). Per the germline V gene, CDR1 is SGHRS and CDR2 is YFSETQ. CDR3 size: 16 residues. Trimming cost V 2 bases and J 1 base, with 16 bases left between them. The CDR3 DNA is TGCGCCAGCAGCTTCTCTGGGGCAGGATTATCCTACGAGCAGTACTTC. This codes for CASSFSGAGLSYEQYF.

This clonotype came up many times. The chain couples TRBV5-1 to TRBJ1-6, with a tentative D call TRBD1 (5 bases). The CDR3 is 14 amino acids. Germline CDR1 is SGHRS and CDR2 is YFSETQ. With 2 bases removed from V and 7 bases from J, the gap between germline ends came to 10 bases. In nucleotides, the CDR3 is TGCGCCAGCAGCTTAGGGGACGGCAATTCACCCCTCCACTTT. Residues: CASSLGDGNSPLHF.

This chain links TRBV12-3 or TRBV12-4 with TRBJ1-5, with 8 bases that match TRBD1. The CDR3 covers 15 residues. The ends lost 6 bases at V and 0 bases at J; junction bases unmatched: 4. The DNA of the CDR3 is TGTGCCAGCAGGCCAGGGGGCAGTAGCAATCAGCCCCAGCATTTT. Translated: CASRPGGSSNQPQHF.